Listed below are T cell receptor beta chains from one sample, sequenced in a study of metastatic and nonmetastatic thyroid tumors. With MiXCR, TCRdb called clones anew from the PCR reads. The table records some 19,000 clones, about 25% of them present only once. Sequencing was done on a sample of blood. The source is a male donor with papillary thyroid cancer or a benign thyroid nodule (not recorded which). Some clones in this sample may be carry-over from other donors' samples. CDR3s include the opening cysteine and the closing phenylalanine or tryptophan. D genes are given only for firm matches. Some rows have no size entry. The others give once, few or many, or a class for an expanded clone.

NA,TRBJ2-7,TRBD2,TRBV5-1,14,CASSRTSGSFEQYF,TGCGCCAGCAGCCGGACTAGCGGGAGCTTCGAGCAGTACTTC
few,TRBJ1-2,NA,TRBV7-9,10,CAISPPGYTF,TGTGCCATCAGCCCCCCCGGCTACACCTTC
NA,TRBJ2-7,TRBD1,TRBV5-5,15,CASSFTRDRGYEQYF,TGTGCCAGCAGCTTCACTCGCGACAGGGGCTACGAGCAGTACTTC
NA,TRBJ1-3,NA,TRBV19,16,CASRSGLDSEWNTIYF,TGTGCCAGTAGGTCAGGGCTGGACAGTGAGTGGAACACCATATATTTT
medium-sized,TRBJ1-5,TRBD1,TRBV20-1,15,CSARETGGGNQPQHF,TGCAGTGCTAGAGAAACAGGGGGCGGCAATCAGCCCCAGCATTTT
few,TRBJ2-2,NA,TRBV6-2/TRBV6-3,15,CASSYQTGNTGELFF,TGTGCCAGCAGTTACCAGACAGGGAACACCGGGGAGCTGTTTTTT
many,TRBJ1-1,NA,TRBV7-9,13,CASSTTGNTEAFF,TGTGCCAGCAGTACTACCGGGAACACTGAAGCTTTCTTT
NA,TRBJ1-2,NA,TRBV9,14,CASSDSRNPYGYTF,TGTGCCAGCAGCGACAGTCGAAACCCTTATGGCTACACCTTC
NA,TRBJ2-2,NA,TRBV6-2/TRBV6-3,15,CASRIISGNTGELFF,TGTGCCAGCAGGATCATTAGCGGAAACACCGGGGAGCTGTTTTTT
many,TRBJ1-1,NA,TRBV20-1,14,CSARDQGGGAEAFF,TGCAGTGCTAGAGATCAAGGAGGGGGGGCTGAAGCTTTCTTT
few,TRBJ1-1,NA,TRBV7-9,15,CASSLDGSMNTEAFF,TGTGCCAGCAGCTTAGACGGGTCCATGAACACTGAAGCTTTCTTT
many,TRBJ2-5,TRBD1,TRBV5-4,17,CASSSTRDRVGGETQYF,TGTGCCAGCAGCTCCACCCGGGACAGGGTTGGGGGAGAGACCCAGTACTTC
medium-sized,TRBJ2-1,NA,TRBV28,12,CASREPYNEQFF,TGTGCCAGCAGGGAACCCTACAATGAGCAGTTCTTC
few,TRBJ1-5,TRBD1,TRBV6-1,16,CASSEGPRGPHQPQHF,TGTGCCAGCAGTGAAGGTCCCAGGGGGCCTCATCAGCCCCAGCATTTT
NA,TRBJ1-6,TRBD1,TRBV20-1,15,CSAPHRTGSNSPLHF,TGCAGTGCTCCACATCGGACAGGCTCTAATTCACCCCTCCACTTT
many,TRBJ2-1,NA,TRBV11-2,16,CASSLRSSVYYNEQFF,TGTGCCAGCAGCCTCAGATCGAGCGTTTACTACAATGAGCAGTTCTTC
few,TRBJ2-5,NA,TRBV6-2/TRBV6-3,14,CASSSRLGGETQYF,TGTGCCAGCAGTTCGAGACTTGGGGGGGAGACCCAGTACTTC
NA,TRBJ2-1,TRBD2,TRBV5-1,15,CASSLLAGMINEQFF,TGCGCCAGCAGCTTGTTAGCGGGAATGATCAATGAGCAGTTCTTC
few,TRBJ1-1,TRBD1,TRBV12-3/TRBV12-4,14,CASTRQGENTEAFF,TGTGCCAGCACCCGACAGGGGGAGAACACTGAAGCTTTCTTT
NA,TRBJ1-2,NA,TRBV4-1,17,CASSPRWIAAANYGYTF,TGCGCCAGCAGCCCCAGGTGGATCGCCGCAGCTAACTATGGCTACACCTTC
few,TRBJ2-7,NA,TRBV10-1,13,CASSGSTGSEQYF,TGCGCCAGCAGTGGATCCACAGGGAGCGAGCAGTACTTC
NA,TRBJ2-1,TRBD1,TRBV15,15,CATSTGQDLYNEQFF,TGTGCCACCAGTACCGGACAGGATTTATACAATGAGCAGTTCTTC
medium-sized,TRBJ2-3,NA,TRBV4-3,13,CASSQDLRNLRYF,TGCGCCAGCAGCCAAGATTTGCGGAACTTAAGGTATTTT
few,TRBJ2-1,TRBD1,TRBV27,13,CASSQTGSNEQFF,TGTGCCAGCAGTCAGACAGGGAGCAATGAGCAGTTCTTC
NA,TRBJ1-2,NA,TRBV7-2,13,CATGGAGEAGYTF,TGTGCCACGGGGGGGGCAGGGGAAGCTGGCTACACCTTC
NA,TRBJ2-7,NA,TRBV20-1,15,CSARDPSRPNYEQYF,TGCAGTGCTAGAGATCCCTCCAGACCGAACTACGAGCAGTACTTC
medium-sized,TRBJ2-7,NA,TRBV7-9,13,CASSGRLDNEQYF,TGTGCCAGCAGTGGCAGACTAGACAACGAGCAGTACTTC
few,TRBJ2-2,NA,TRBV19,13,CASKRFSTGELFF,TGTGCCAGTAAGAGATTTAGCACCGGGGAGCTGTTTTTT
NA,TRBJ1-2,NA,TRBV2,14,CASSETGTNYGYTF,TGTGCCAGCAGTGAAACTGGGACAAACTATGGCTACACCTTC
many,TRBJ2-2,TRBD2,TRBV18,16,CASSLRTSRNTGELFF,TGTGCCAGCTCACTAAGGACTAGCCGAAACACCGGGGAGCTGTTTTTT
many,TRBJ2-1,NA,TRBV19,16,CASSIGGFLGINEQFF,TGTGCCAGTAGTATAGGCGGTTTCCTCGGGATCAATGAGCAGTTCTTC
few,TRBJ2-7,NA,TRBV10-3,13,CAISPAPRWEQYF,TGTGCCATCAGTCCCGCCCCCCGCTGGGAGCAGTACTTC
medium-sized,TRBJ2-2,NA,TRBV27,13,CASSSQETGELFF,TGTGCCAGCAGTTCTCAAGAGACCGGGGAGCTGTTTTTT
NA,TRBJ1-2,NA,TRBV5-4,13,CASSGSGAYGYTF,TGTGCCAGCAGCGGGAGCGGGGCCTATGGCTACACCTTC
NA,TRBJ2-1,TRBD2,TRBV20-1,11,CSVPTSREQFF,TGCAGTGTACCGACTAGCAGGGAGCAGTTCTTC
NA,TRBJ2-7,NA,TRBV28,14,CASSSPRAGDEQYF,TGTGCCAGCAGTTCCCCAAGGGCAGGGGACGAGCAGTACTTC
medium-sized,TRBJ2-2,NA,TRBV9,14,CASSAPTSTGELFF,TGTGCCAGCAGCGCCCCTACTAGCACCGGGGAGCTGTTTTTT
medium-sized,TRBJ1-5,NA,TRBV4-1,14,CASSLRSGNQPQHF,TGCGCCAGCAGCCTCCGGTCTGGCAATCAGCCCCAGCATTTT
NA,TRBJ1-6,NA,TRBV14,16,CASSQGLRGWNSPLHF,TGTGCCAGCAGCCAAGGCCTCCGGGGATGGAATTCACCCCTCCACTTT
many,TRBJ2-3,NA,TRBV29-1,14,CSVEEGANTDTQYF,TGCAGCGTTGAAGAGGGGGCCAACACAGATACGCAGTATTTT
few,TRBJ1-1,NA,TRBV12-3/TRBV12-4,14,CASNPSGFYTEAFF,TGTGCCAGCAACCCATCGGGGTTTTACACTGAAGCTTTCTTT
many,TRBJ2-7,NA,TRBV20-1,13,CSAGDGAPYEQYF,TGCAGTGCTGGGGACGGGGCGCCGTACGAGCAGTACTTC